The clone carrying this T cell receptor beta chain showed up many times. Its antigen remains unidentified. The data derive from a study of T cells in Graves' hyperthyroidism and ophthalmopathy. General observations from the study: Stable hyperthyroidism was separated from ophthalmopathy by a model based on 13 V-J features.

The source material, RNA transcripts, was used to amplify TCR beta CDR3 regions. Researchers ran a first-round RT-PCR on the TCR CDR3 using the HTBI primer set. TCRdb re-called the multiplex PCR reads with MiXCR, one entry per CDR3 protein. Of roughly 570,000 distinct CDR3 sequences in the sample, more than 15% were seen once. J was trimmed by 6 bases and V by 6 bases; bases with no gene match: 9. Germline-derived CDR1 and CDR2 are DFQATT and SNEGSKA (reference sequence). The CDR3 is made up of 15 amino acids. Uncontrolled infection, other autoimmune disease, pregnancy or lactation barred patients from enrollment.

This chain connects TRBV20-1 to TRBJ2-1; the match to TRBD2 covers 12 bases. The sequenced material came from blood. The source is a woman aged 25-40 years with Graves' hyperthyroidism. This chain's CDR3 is CSAPPSGRDINEQFF. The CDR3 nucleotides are TGCAGTGCCCCCCCTAGCGGGAGGGACATCAATGAGCAGTTCTTC.